The 20 T cell receptor beta chains below all came from one sample that was sequenced in a study of blood T cell repertoires in COVID-19. Clones were sequenced by immunoSEQ multiplex PCR, and TCRdb holds only the in-frame ones, with some missing. The repertoire holds around 370,000 clones, around 89% seen once, with 6.5% to 8% in the top ten. Sequenced sample: peripheral blood. The source is a man aged 18 to 30 with active or convalescent COVID-19.

This clone came up once. The rearrangement links TRBV7-2 to TRBJ2-7; D remains unclear. Germline V gene lookup returns CDR1 SGHTA and CDR2 FQGNSA. The CDR3 is made up of 13 amino acids. Trimming stripped 3 bases from V and 1 base from J, with 7 bases between. The CDR3 sequence: CASSFVGSYEQYF. DNA of the CDR3: TGTGCCAGCAGCTTTGTCGGTTCCTACGAGCAGTACTTC.

The chain combines TRBV5-1 with TRBJ1-2; TRBD1 matches 8 bases. Per germline, CDR1 SGHRS and CDR2 YFSETQ. V dropped 6 bases and J dropped 7; count of bases not matched to a gene: 8. CDR3 length: 13 amino acids. CDR3 loop: CASTLDRAGGYTF. DNA for the CDR3: TGCGCCAGCACCCTGGACAGGGCGGGTGGCTACACCTTC.

This chain uses TRBV5-5 with TRBJ1-2, with 11 bases fitting TRBD1. This CDR3 is built from 14 residues. With 6 bases clipped from V and 6 bases from J, the junction kept 7 bases outside the gene matches. Germline V gives CDR1 SGHKS, CDR2 YYEKEE (reference sequence). The CDR3 DNA is TGTGCCAGCACCCTCGGACAGGGGGCTAATGGCTACACCTTC. It encodes CASTLGQGANGYTF. Variable domain in full (rest from reference TRBV5-5 and TRBJ1-2): DAGVTQSPTHLIKTRGQQVTLRCSPISGHKSVSWYQQVLGQGPQFIFQYYEKEERGRGNFPDRFSARQFPNYSSELNVNALLLGDSALYLCASTLGQGANGYTFGSGTRLTVV.

This rearrangement joins TRBV19 to TRBJ2-7; 8 positions agree with TRBD1. The germline V gene encodes CDR1 LNHDA and CDR2 SQIVND (reference sequence). The CDR3 length is 16 residues. After removal of 6 bases from V and 6 bases from J, the junction contained 16 bases not matched to a gene. The CDR3 DNA follows: TGTGCCAGTAGCTTCGGGACAGGCTATGCCCCAGCCGAGCAGTACTTC. Encoded protein: CASSFGTGYAPAEQYF.

The chain combines TRBV11-2 with TRBJ2-7; D gene unclear. CDR1 and CDR2 (germline): SGHAT, FQNNGV. This CDR3 has 13 amino acids. The V gene lost 6 bases and the J gene lost 0 bases, with 9 bases spanning the gap. CDR3 coding DNA: TGTGCCAGCAGGGGCACAGACTCCTACGAGCAGTACTTC. Residues: CASRGTDSYEQYF.

This clone was counted between two and nine times. The genes are TRBV24-1 and TRBJ1-2; 8 nucleotides match TRBD1. In germline, CDR1 is KGHDR, CDR2 SFDVKD. J lost 4 bases, V lost 11 bases, and 8 bases had no gene match. The CDR3 extends over 13 amino acids. CDR3 nucleotides: TGTGCCATCCGGGGACAGGAGTCCTATGGCTACACCTTC. Its protein product is CAIRGQESYGYTF.

This rearrangement joins TRBV28 to TRBJ1-2, with TRBD1 matching 8 bases. The CDR3 spans 18 residues. CDR1 is MDHEN, CDR2 SYDVKM, per germline. Germline trimming cut 5 bases from V and 5 bases from J; bases unmatched to any gene: 19. For the CDR3, the DNA is TGTGCCAGCAGTACCCCCCTCATTCAGGGGGCGACTCGATATGGCTACACCTTC. Its translation is CASSTPLIQGATRYGYTF.

V and J are TRBV9 and TRBJ1-5; D is uncertain. Germline-derived CDR1 and CDR2 are SGDLS and YYNGEE. The CDR3 sequence is 13 residues long. The V gene lost 8 bases and the J gene lost 0 bases, with 9 bases spanning the gap. CDR3 DNA sequence: TGTGCCAGTATCTCCTATAGCAATCAGCCCCAGCATTTT. It yields the protein CASISYSNQPQHF.

The CDR3, as DNA: TGTGCCAGCGGCCCCCGGGACAGGCTTGGGACCCAGTACTTC. This sequence encodes CASGPRDRLGTQYF. V and J are TRBV7-7 and TRBJ2-5, with 8 bases that match TRBD1. V shed 8 bases and J 7 bases; nucleotides not matched to a gene: 12. Per germline, CDR1 SSHAT and CDR2 FNYEAQ (reference sequence). The CDR3 has 14 amino acids.

The CDR3, as DNA: TGTGCCAGCAGTCGGGGGGGACAGACCTACAATGAGCAGTTCTTC. This sequence encodes CASSRGGQTYNEQFF. The rearrangement links TRBV6-4 to TRBJ2-1, with D tentatively TRBD2 (8 bases). Germline-derived CDR1 and CDR2 are MRHNA and SNTAGT. The CDR3 is 15 amino acids. The V gene lost 5 bases and the J gene lost 2 bases, with 13 bases spanning the gap.

The chain is built from TRBV5-5 and TRBJ2-3, with D possibly being TRBD2 (6 bases). The germline V and J ends were trimmed by 5 bases and 2 bases, with 9 bases remaining between them. The CDR3 is 13 amino acids. Germline V gene sequence: CDR1 SGHKS, CDR2 YYEKEE (reference sequence). The CDR3 DNA follows: TGTGCCAGCAGAGGGACTCTCACAGATACGCAGTATTTT. Encoded protein: CASRGTLTDTQYF.

The genes are TRBV19 and TRBJ2-1, with a weak D call TRBD1 (5 bases). The CDR3 totals 14 residues. Trimming left V 3 bases short and J 5 bases short, with 11 bases between. Germline-derived CDR1 and CDR2 are LNHDA and SQIVND (reference sequence). The CDR3 DNA reads as TGTGCCAGTAGTATTGGAGACAGTCACAATGAGCAGTTCTTC. It yields the protein CASSIGDSHNEQFF.

V gene TRBV10-3 combines with J gene TRBJ1-1; D is ambiguous. CDR1 ENHRY and CDR2 SYGVKD come from the germline V gene. The CDR3 is 11 amino acids. The V end lost 4 bases, the J end lost 6 bases, and 6 bases lay between the germline ends. The CDR3 sequence is CAISAGSEAFF. The CDR3, as DNA: TGTGCCATCAGTGCCGGGTCTGAAGCTTTCTTT.

This clone was picked up a small number of times. As DNA, the CDR3 is TGTGCCAGCAGCTTCGGGGGAGGAGGAGATACGCAGTATTTT. Protein: CASSFGGGGDTQYF. The chain is built from TRBV11-2 and TRBJ2-3, with a tentative D call TRBD2 (6 bases). The V and J ends lost 3 bases and 5 bases respectively, with 12 bases between them. The CDR3 is made up of 14 amino acids. The V gene's germline CDR1 is SGHAT and CDR2 FQNNGV.

This clone appeared a few times. The chain couples TRBV19 to TRBJ1-2, with 7 bases lining up with TRBD1. J gave up 7 bases and V 5 bases, and 10 bases lay outside the gene matches. This CDR3 spans 14 amino acids. CDR1 and CDR2 (germline): LNHDA, SQIVND (reference sequence). The CDR3 protein is CASSYSDRSSGYTF. The CDR3 DNA reads TGTGCCAGTAGTTACTCGGACAGGAGTAGTGGCTACACCTTC.

The genes are TRBV5-1 and TRBJ1-6, with 12 positions matching TRBD1. This CDR3 is 19 amino acids long. Germline loops: CDR1 SGHRS, CDR2 YFSETQ. J lost 10 bases, V lost 3 bases, and 17 bases had no gene match. This CDR3 is CASSSPTGTGGGLGSPLHF. The CDR3 coding sequence is TGCGCCAGCAGCTCCCCAACCGGGACAGGGGGCGGACTAGGGTCACCCCTCCACTTT.

The V gene is TRBV28, the J gene TRBJ1-5; 9 bases fit TRBD1. The V gene end was trimmed by 4 bases and the J gene end by 6 bases; junction bases not matched to a gene: 7. The CDR3 consists of 15 residues. Germline-derived CDR1 and CDR2 are MDHEN and SYDVKM. In nucleotides, the CDR3 is TGTGCCAGCAGTTCAAGCGGGACAGGGCGTCAGCCCCAGCATTTT. Translation: CASSSSGTGRQPQHF.

The chain has TRBV21-1 and TRBJ2-2; TRBD2, the table's D call, was not compared with the DNA. TRBV21-1 counts as a pseudogene. The CDR3 sequence is 18 residues long. The CDR3 DNA reads as TGTGCCAGCAGCGCACTTAGCGGGAGGGCGGTTTTCACCGGGGAGCTGTTTTTT. Amino acid sequence: CASSALSGRAVFTGELFF.

This rearrangement joins TRBV7-6 to TRBJ2-1; 9 bases agree with TRBD2. Per germline, CDR1 SGHVS and CDR2 FNYEAQ. V lost 2 bases to trimming and J lost 2 bases; unmatched junction nucleotides: 4. CDR3 size: 16 residues. The CDR3: CASSLLAGEAYNEQFF. CDR3 coding DNA: TGTGCCAGCAGCTTATTAGCGGGGGAGGCCTACAATGAGCAGTTCTTC.

This chain joins TRBV27 and TRBJ2-7; D is possibly TRBD2 (5 bases). Per the germline V gene, CDR1 is MNHEY and CDR2 is SMNVEV (reference sequence). The CDR3 is 14 amino acids. Trimming shortened V by 3 bases and J by 5 bases, and 14 bases separated the two germline ends. CDR3 loop: CASSFRGMDDEQYF. CDR3 nucleotide sequence: TGTGCCAGCAGTTTTCGGGGAATGGACGACGAGCAGTACTTC.